These T cell receptor beta chains were read from a single sample in a study of OX40 agonist ivuxolimab in advanced cancers. Sequencing was performed with immunoSEQ multiplex PCR; in TCRdb, only in-frame clones are kept and a portion is missing. Of 65,000 to 85,000 clones listed, roughly 86% are singletons. The material sequenced was CD4+ or CD8+ T cells sorted from blood, taken in a trial of the OX40 agonist ivuxolimab. The receptor source for this set is an adult with an advanced solid tumor such as melanoma, head and neck, liver or kidney cancer. Each CDR3 is given with its conserved first and last residue. The order of the fields is V gene, J gene, clone size, D gene, CDR3 DNA, CDR3 protein. D genes are given only for firm matches. Clone sizes are given selectively: once, few, many, or a class where the clone is expanded.

TRBV25-1	TRBJ1-5	-	-	TGTGCCAGCAGTGCTGTCGGTCAGCCCCAGCATTTT	CASSAVGQPQHF
TRBV18	TRBJ2-7	-	-	TGTGCCAGCTCAATTAGCATACAAGGGGCTACCTACGAGCAGTACTTC	CASSISIQGATYEQYF
TRBV6-5	TRBJ1-3	-	-	TGTGCCAGCAGTTACTCTTCTAATGATGGAAACACCATATATTTT	CASSYSSNDGNTIYF
TRBV7-2	TRBJ1-1	-	TRBD1	TGTGCCAGCAGCTTGAGGACAGGGAGGGGGAGCACTGAAGCTTTCTTT	CASSLRTGRGSTEAFF
TRBV30	TRBJ1-1	-	-	TGTGCCTGGAGGAGCCGGGGTGTAGCTTTCTTT	CAWRSRGVAFF
TRBV10-3	TRBJ2-5	-	-	TGTGCCATCAGTCCCACTTTAGAGACCCAGTACTTC	CAISPTLETQYF
TRBV6-5	TRBJ2-7	-	-	TGTGCCAGCAGTAAAAGACAGTCTCGAGAGCAGTACTTC	CASSKRQSREQYF
TRBV7-2	TRBJ1-5	-	-	TGTGCCAGCAGCTTGCGGGGGCGGACGAATCAGCCCCAGCATTTT	CASSLRGRTNQPQHF
TRBV28	TRBJ1-4	-	-	TGTGCCAGCAGTTTCCGAGGGGGTGATGAAAAACTGTTTTTT	CASSFRGGDEKLFF
TRBV5-1	TRBJ1-4	-	TRBD1	TGCGCCAGCAGCGGGGGACAGGGGGTTTCTAATGAAAAACTGTTTTTT	CASSGGQGVSNEKLFF
TRBV5-1	TRBJ1-1	-	TRBD1	TGCGCCAGCAGCTTGGACAGGGGAAACACTGAAGCTTTCTTT	CASSLDRGNTEAFF
TRBV18	TRBJ1-2	-	TRBD1	TGTGCCAGCTCCCTCGGACAGGGGAAGTACTATGGCTACACCTTC	CASSLGQGKYYGYTF
TRBV6-5	TRBJ2-1	-	-	TGTGCCTCTCGGGGGTACAATGAGCAGTTCTTC	CASRGYNEQFF
TRBV6-5	TRBJ1-2	-	TRBD1	TGTGCCAGCAGGGCCGGACAGGCGGTTCATGGCTACACCTTC	CASRAGQAVHGYTF
TRBV7-3	TRBJ2-6	few	-	TGTGCCAGCAGCTTAGACCACTCTGGGGCCAACGTCCTGACTTTC	CASSLDHSGANVLTF